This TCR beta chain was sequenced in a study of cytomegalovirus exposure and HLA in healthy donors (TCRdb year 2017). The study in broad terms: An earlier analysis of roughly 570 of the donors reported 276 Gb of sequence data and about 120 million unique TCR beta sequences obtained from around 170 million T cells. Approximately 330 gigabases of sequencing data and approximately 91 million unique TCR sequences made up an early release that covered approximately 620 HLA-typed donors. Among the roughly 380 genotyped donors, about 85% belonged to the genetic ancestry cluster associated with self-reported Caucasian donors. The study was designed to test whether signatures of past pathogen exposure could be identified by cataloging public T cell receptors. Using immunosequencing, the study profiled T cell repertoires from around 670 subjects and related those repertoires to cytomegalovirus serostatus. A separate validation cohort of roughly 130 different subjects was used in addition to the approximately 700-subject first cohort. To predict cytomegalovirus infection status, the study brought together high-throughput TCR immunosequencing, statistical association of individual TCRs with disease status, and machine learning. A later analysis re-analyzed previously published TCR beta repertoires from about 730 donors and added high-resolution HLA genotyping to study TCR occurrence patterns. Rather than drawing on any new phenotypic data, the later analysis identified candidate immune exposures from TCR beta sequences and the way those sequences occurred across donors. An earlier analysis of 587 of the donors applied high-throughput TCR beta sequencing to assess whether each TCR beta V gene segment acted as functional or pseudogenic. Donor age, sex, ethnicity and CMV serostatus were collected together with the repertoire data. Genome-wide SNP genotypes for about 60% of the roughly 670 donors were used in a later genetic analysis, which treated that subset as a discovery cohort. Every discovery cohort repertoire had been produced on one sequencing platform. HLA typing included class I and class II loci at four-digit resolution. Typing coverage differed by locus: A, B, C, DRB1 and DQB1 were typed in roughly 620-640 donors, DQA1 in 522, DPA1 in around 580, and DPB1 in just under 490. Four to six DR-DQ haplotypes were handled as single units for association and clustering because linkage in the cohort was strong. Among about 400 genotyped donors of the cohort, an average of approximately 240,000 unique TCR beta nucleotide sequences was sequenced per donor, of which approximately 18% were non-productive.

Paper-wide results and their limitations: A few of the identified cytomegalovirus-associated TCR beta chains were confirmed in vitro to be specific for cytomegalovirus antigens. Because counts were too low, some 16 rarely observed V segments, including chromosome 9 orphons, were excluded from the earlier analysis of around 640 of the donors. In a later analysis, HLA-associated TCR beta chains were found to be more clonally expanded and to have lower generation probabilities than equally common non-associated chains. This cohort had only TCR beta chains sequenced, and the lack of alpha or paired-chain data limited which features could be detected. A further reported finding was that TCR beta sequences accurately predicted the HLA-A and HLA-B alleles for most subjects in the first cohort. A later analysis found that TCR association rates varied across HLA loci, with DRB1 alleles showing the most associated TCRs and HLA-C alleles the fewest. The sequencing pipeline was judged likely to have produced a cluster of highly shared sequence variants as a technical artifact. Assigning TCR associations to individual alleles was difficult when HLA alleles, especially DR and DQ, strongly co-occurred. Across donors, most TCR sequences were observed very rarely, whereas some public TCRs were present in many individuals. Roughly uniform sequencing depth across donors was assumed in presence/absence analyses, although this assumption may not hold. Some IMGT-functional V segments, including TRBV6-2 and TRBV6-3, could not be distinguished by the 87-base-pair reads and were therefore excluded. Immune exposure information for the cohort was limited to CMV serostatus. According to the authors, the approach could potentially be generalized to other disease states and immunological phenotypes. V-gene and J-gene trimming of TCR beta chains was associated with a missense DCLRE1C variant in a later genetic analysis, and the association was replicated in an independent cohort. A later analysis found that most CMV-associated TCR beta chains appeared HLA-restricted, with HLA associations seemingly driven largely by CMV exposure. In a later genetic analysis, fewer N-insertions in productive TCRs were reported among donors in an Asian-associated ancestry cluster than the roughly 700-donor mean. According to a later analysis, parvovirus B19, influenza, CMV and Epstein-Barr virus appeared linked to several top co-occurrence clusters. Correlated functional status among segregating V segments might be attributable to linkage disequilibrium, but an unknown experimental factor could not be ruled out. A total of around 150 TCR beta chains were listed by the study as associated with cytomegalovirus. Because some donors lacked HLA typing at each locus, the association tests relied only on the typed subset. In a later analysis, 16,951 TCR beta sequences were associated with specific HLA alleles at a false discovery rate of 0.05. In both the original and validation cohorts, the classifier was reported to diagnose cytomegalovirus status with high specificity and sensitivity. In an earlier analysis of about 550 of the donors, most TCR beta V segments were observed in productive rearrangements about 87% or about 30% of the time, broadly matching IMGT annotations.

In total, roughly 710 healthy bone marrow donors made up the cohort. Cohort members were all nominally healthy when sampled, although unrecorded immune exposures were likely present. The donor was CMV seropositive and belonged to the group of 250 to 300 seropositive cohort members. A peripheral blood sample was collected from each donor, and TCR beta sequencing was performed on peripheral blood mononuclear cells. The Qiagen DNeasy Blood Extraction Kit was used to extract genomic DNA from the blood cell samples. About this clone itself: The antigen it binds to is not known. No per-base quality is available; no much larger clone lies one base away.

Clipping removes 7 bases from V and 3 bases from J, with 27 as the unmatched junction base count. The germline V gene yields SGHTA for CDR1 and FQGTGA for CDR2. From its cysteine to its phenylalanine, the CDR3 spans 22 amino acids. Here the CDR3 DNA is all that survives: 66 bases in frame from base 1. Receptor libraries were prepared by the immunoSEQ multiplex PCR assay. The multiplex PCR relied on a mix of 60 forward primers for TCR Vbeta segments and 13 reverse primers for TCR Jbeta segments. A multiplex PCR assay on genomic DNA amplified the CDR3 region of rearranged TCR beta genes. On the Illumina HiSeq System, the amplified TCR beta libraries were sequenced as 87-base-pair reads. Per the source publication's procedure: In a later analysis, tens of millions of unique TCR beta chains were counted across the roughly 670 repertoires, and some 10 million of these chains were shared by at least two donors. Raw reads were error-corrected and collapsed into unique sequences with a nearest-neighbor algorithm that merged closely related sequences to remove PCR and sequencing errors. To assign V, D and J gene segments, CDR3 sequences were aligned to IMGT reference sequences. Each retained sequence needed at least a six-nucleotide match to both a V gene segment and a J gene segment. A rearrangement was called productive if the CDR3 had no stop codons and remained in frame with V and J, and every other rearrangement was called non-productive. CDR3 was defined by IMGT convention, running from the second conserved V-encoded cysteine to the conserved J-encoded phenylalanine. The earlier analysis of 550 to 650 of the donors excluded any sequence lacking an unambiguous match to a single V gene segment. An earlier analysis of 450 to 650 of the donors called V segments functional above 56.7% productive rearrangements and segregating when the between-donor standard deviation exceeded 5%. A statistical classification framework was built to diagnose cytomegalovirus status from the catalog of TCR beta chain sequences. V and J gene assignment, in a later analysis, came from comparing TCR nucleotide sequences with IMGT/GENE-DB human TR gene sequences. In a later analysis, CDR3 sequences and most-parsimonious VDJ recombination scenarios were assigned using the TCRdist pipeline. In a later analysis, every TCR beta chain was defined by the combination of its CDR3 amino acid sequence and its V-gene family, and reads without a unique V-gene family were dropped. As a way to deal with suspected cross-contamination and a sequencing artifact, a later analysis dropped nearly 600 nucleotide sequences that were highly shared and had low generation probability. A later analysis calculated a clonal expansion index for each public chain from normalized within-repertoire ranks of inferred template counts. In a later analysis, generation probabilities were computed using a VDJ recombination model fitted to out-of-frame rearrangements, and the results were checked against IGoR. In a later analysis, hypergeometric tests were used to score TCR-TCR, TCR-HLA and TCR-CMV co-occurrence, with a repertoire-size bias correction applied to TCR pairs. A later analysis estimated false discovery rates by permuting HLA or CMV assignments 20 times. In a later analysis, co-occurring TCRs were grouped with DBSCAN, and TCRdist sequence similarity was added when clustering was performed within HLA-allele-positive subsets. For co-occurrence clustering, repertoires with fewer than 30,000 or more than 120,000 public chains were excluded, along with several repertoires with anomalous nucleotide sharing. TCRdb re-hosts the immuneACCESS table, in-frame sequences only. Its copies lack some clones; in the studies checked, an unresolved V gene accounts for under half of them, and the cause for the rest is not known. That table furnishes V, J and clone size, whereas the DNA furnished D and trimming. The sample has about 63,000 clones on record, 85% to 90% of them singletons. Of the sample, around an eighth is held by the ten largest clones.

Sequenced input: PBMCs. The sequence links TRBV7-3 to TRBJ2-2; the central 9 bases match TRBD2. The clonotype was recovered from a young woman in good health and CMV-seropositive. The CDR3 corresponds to CASISTGGAKAGGPRDTGELFF. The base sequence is TGTGCCAGCATCTCTACGGGGGGAGCTAAGGCGGGAGGGCCGCGGGACACCGGGGAGCTGTTTTTT.